This TCR beta chain was sequenced for a study of OX40 agonist ivuxolimab in advanced cancers. For the study at large: Three patients, one with hepatocellular carcinoma and two with cutaneous melanoma, responded partially.

Sequencing used immunoSEQ multiplex PCR; TCRdb keeps in-frame clones, though not all of them. The data contain around 88,000 clones, about 91% of them singletons. Study findings and constraints: Among some nonresponders, normalized T-cell clonal expansion was also low.

A remark on this clone: Its target is unknown.

The CDR3 totals 15 residues. The V gene's germline CDR1 is KGHSH and CDR2 LQKENI. Between the trimmed V and J ends, which lost 3 bases and 3 bases, there was a span of 14 bases. The chain employs TRBV18 and TRBJ1-1; TRBD1 might be the D (5 bases). This TCR came from an adult with an advanced solid tumor such as melanoma, head and neck, liver or kidney cancer. The input for sequencing was CD4+ or CD8+ T cells sorted from blood, taken in a trial of the OX40 agonist ivuxolimab. As DNA, the CDR3 is TGTGCCAGCTCACCGGGGCGGGGATGGGACACTGAAGCTTTCTTT. Amino acids: CASSPGRGWDTEAFF.